This section outlines one TCR beta chain sequence together with its context. Antigen: not known. The record originates from a study of T cell responses to AZD1222 COVID-19 vaccine. Study-wide points: Spike-specific TCR breadth and depth rose after two AZD1222 doses.

This CDR3 has 16 amino acids. V lost 4 bases and J 0 bases, leaving 12 bases between the germline ends. The germline gives CDR1 LGHDT, CDR2 YNNKEL (reference sequence). Using immunoSEQ multiplex PCR, the repertoire was profiled, and TCRdb retains in-frame clones only, with some absent. The data show approximately 140,000 clones, with roughly 90% seen just once and over 2.5% held by the top ten. This specimen was peripheral blood, taken on day 0 of AZD1222 vaccination. The origin of this receptor is an adult in good health. J is TRBJ1-4 and V is TRBV3-1 (or the pseudogene TRBV3-2); TRBD1 might be the D (5 bases). The CDR3 protein is CASSPRVGATNEKLFF. CDR3 nucleotide sequence: TGTGCCAGCAGCCCCAGGGTGGGGGCAACTAATGAAAAACTGTTTTTT.